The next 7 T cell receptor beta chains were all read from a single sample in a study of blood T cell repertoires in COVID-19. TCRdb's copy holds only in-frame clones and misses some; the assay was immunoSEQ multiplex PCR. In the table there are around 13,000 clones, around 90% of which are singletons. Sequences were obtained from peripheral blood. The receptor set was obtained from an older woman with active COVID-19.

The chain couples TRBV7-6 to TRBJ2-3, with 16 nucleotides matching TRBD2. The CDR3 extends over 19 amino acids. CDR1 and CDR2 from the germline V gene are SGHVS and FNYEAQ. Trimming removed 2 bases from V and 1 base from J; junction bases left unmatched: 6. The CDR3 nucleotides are TGTGCCAGCAGCTTATTTGGGACTAGCGGGAGGGCCGGCACAGATACGCAGTATTTT. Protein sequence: CASSLFGTSGRAGTDTQYF.

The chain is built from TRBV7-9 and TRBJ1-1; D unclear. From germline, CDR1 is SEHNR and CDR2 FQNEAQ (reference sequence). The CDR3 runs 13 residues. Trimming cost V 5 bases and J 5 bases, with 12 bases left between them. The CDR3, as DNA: TGTGCCAGCAGCCCTACCGAGGCGACTGAAGCTTTCTTT. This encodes CASSPTEATEAFF.

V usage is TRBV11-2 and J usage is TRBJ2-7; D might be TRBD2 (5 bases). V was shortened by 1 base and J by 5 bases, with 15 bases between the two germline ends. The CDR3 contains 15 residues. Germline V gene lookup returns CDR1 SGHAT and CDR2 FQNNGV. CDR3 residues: CASSLAGGVWDEQYF. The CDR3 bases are TGTGCCAGCAGCTTAGCTGGAGGAGTTTGGGACGAGCAGTACTTC.

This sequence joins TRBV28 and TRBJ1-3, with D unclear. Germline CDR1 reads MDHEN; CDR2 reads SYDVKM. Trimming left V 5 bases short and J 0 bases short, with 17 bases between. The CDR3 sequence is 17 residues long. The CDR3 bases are TGTGCCAGCAGTCAGAGCCCCAGGCGTCTCTCTGGAAACACCATATATTTT. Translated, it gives CASSQSPRRLSGNTIYF.

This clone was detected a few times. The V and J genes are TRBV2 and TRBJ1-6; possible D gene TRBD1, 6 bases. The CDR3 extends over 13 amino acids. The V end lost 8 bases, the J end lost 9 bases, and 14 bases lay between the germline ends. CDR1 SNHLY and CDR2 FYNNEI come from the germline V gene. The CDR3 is CASANRDSSPLHF. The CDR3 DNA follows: TGTGCCAGCGCTAACAGGGATTCTTCACCCCTCCACTTT.

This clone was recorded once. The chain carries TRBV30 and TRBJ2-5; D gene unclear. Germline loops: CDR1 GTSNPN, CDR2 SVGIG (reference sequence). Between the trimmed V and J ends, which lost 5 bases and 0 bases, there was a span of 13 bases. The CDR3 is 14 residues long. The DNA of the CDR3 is TGTGCCTGGGTCCCATTTGCGTACCAAGAGACCCAGTACTTC. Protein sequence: CAWVPFAYQETQYF.

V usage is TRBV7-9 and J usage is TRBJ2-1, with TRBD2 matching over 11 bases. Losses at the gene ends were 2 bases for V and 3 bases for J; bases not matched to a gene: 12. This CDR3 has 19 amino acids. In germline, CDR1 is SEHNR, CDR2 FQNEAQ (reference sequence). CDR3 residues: CASSLTQYTSGSYYNEQFF. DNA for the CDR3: TGTGCCAGCAGCTTAACCCAGTATACTAGCGGGAGTTACTACAATGAGCAGTTCTTC.